Listed below are T cell receptor beta chains from one sample, sequenced in a study of T cells after yellow fever vaccination. Each CDR3 protein gets one entry after TCRdb re-called the 5' RACE reads with MiXCR. The data contain 500,000 to 650,000 distinct CDR3 sequences, about 15% of them singletons. Specimen: PBMCs, collected 5 days after the first yellow fever vaccination. The receptor set was obtained from a man between 18 and 35 years old who received the YFV17D yellow fever vaccine. The CDR3 runs from the conserved cysteine through the conserved F or W.

v_call cdr3_aa
TRBV20-1 CSAGPLGTVNYEQYF
TRBV6-5 CASSYKGEYEQYF
TRBV30 CAWESSGANVLTF
TRBV12-3/TRBV12-4 CASRAGGRTYEQYF
TRBV11-2 CASSFLAGGFSDTQYF
TRBV20-1 CSASAGGAYNEQFF
TRBV7-2 CASSLGTEVGGYTF
TRBV30 CAWTPVETQYF
TRBV6-2/TRBV6-3 CASRALVGEQYF
TRBV27 CASSSIRGQGLWDTQYF
TRBV6-2/TRBV6-3 CASSPGYNYGYTF
TRBV5-8 CATYQGQGNTEAFF
TRBV25-1 CASSATPGLAGAEQFF
TRBV20-1 CSASIQGSGANVLTF
TRBV7-9 CASSLAGYNEKLFF
TRBV4-1 CASSSLQGTYYGYTF
TRBV6-2/TRBV6-3 CASRPRQVYNEQFF
TRBV2 CASKPGGRGKDTEAFF
TRBV5-1 CASSPTSQETQYF
TRBV19 CASSIVAGAYNEQFF
TRBV25-1 CASTGGGRGNTEAFF
TRBV6-5 CASSSRSLTAHSPLHF
TRBV27 CASAPGGNYNEQFF
TRBV10-3 CAIMGGERDTQYF
TRBV5-6 CASSQEDREVGDTQYF
TRBV5-5 CASSLRPGPQGVQPQHF
TRBV20-1 CSAIVSYEQYF
TRBV7-2 CASSAASGRQETQYF
TRBV12-3/TRBV12-4 CASSQLTSGPYEQYF
TRBV18 CASSPSGQPYEQYF